These T cell receptor beta chains were read from a single sample in a study of regulatory T cells in long-lasting Graves disease. TCRdb called the multiplex PCR reads again in MiXCR, with one record for every CDR3 protein. Of around 400,000 distinct CDR3 sequences detected, approximately 25% appear once; the ten largest clones hold around 30%. The material was peripheral blood mononuclear cells (PBMCs), obtained when the disease was refractory, from a patient treated with antithyroid drugs. The receptors were sampled from a woman aged 35 to 49 with Graves disease. Both conserved end residues are part of each CDR3. D genes are given only for firm matches. Size is stated for part of the rows, as once, few or many counts, or as a class when the clone is expanded.

j_call v_call clone_size d_call cdr3_aa cdr3_nt
TRBJ1-6 TRBV28 many - CASSLTGVDSPLHF TGTGCCAGCAGTTTAACTGGGGTTGATTCACCCCTCCACTTT
TRBJ2-7 TRBV6-1 many TRBD1 CASSEYGDRAYEQYF TGTGCCAGCAGTGAATATGGAGACAGGGCCTACGAGCAGTACTTC
TRBJ2-5 TRBV12-3/TRBV12-4 once - CASARRAGMEEAQYF TGTGCCAGCGCCCGTAGGGCAGGGATGGAGGAGGCCCAGTACTTC
TRBJ2-3 TRBV5-6 few TRBD1 CASSWGTETDTQYF TGTGCCAGCAGCTGGGGGACAGAGACAGATACGCAGTATTTT
TRBJ1-1 TRBV29-1 many TRBD1 CSAGTGLNTEAFF TGCAGCGCGGGGACAGGGTTGAACACTGAAGCTTTCTTT
TRBJ2-2 TRBV28 many - CASGGAWTGELFF TGTGCCAGCGGGGGTGCCTGGACCGGGGAGCTGTTTTTT
TRBJ2-7 TRBV6-1 many - CASKTRGVSYEQYF TGTGCCAGCAAAACAAGGGGGGTATCGTACGAGCAGTACTTC
TRBJ2-4 TRBV27 many - CASSLAAGSSKNIQYF TGTGCCAGCAGTTTAGCGGCAGGGTCTAGCAAAAACATTCAGTACTTC
TRBJ2-7 TRBV20-1 - - CSATPLTYYEQYF TGCAGTGCTACTCCCTTGACTTACTACGAGCAGTACTTC
TRBJ2-7 TRBV28 - TRBD1 CASSSTRTGDSYEQYF TGTGCCAGCAGTTCAACACGGACAGGGGACTCCTACGAGCAGTACTTC
TRBJ2-2 TRBV2 few TRBD2 CASSSTSGRTTGKLFF TGTGCCAGCAGTTCGACTAGCGGGAGGACTACCGGGAAGCTGTTTTTT
TRBJ2-7 TRBV7-6 few - CASSQDRNYEQYF TGTGCCAGCAGCCAAGACAGAAACTACGAGCAGTACTTC
TRBJ2-5 TRBV27 many - CASSLITGGVETQYF TGTGCCAGCAGTTTAATTACAGGGGGGGTGGAGACCCAGTACTTC
TRBJ2-7 TRBV9 few - CASSSLGGFPQYF TGTGCCAGCAGCAGTCTCGGCGGGTTCCCGCAGTACTTC
TRBJ2-5 TRBV28 - - CASSFVGHWYQETQYF TGTGCCAGCAGTTTTGTCGGTCACTGGTACCAAGAGACCCAGTACTTC